This T cell receptor beta chain is drawn from a study of blood T cells in healthy people across ages. This clonotype was recorded at least ten times. CDR3 length: 13 residues. It was with a sample-barcoded 5' primer and a J-beta primer mix that a second PCR of roughly 6 to 12 cycles was run. TCRdb re-called the 5' RACE reads with MiXCR, one entry per CDR3 protein. The data show about 970,000 distinct CDR3 sequences, with 51% seen just once and around a fifth held by the top ten. This receptor was obtained from a woman aged 60-70 years in good health. The rearrangement uses TRBV21-1 and TRBJ2-5; the table's D call TRBD1 went unverified against the DNA. TRBV21-1 corresponds to a pseudogene. What was sequenced was blood. The CDR3 region is CASSNSERGTQYF. CDR3 nucleotide sequence: TGTGCCAGCAGCAACAGTGAGAGGGGGACCCAGTACTTC.